This entry concerns a single TCR beta chain. Positively selected for CCR7, the CD45RO-negative cells used as naive CD8 cells excluded terminally differentiated effector memory CD45RA+ cells. The study drew its donors from healthy HIV-negative adults without recent acute infections or vaccinations. Clones were sequenced by immunoSEQ multiplex PCR, and TCRdb holds only the in-frame ones, with some missing. The data show about 590,000 clones, around 95% seen once. This sample was taken from a study of shared clonotypes between healthy human individuals. The source material was naive CD8+ T cells sorted from blood. This TCR was recovered from a woman in her 30s in good health.

The CDR3 bases are TGTGCCAGCAGCTTGGGAGTCCCCATGGCTTTCTTT. Residues: CASSLGVPMAFF. The rearrangement uses TRBV5-8 and TRBJ1-1; D remains unclear. The germline V gene encodes CDR1 SGHTS and CDR2 YDEGEE. This CDR3 has 12 residues. V lost 0 bases and J 11 bases, leaving 11 bases between the germline ends.